Listed here is a single T cell receptor (beta chain). This table comes from immunoSEQ multiplex PCR, and its TCRdb copy is limited to in-frame clones, with some not included. Among 100,000 to 150,000 clones listed, approximately 86% were seen once. This specimen comes from a study of blood T cell repertoires in COVID-19. Study details: The United States, Italy and Spain provided the acute and convalescent COVID-19 samples. From T cells, B-cell-depleted T cells, or PBMCs came the material, which was cDNA or gDNA.

Participant ages covered roughly 18 to 90 years across 24 US areas. Symptom resolution, clearance, or two negative PCRs marked the recovered donors of Cohort 3. Source material: PBMCs or T cells enriched from blood (not recorded which). This clonotype was sampled from a woman aged 50 to 60 who had recovered from COVID-19.

This CDR3 reads CASSADRGNSPLHF. CDR3 coding DNA: TGTGCCAGCAGCGCGGACAGGGGTAATTCACCCCTCCACTTT. The gene calls are TRBV9 and TRBJ1-6, with TRBD1 matching over 9 bases. The CDR3 consists of 14 residues. Germline loops: CDR1 SGDLS, CDR2 YYNGEE. V was pared by 3 bases and J by 6 bases, with 1 base of the junction left unmatched.